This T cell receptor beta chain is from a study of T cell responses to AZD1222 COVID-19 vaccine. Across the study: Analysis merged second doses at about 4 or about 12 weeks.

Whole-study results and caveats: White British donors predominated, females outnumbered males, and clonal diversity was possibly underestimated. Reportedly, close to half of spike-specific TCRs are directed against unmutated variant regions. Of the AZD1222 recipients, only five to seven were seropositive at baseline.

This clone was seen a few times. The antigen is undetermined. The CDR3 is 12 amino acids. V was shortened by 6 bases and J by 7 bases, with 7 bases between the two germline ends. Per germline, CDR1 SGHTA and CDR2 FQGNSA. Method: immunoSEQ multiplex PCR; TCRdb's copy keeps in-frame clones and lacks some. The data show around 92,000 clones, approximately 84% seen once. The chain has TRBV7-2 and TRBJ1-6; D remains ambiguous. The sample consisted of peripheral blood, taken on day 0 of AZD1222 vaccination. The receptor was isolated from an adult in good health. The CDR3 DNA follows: TGTGCCAGCAGTTTTAGAAATTCACCCCTCCACTTT. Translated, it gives CASSFRNSPLHF. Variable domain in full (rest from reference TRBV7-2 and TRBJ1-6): GAGVSQSPSNKVTEKGKDVELRCDPISGHTALYWYRQSLGQGLEFLIYFQGNSAPDKSGLPSDRFSAERTGGSVSTLTIQRTQQEDSAVYLCASSFRNSPLHFGNGTRLTVT.